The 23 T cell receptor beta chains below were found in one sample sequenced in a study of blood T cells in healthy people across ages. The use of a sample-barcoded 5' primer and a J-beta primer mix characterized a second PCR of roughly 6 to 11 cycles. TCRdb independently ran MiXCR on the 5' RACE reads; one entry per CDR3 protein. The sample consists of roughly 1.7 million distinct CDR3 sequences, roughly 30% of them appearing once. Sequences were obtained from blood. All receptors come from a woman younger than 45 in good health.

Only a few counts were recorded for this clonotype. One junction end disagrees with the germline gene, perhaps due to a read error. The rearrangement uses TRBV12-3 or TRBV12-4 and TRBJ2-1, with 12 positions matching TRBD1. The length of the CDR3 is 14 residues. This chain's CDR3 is CASRLGQGADEQFF. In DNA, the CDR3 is TGTGCCAGCCGTTTGGGACAGGGGGCGGATGAGCAGTTCTTC.

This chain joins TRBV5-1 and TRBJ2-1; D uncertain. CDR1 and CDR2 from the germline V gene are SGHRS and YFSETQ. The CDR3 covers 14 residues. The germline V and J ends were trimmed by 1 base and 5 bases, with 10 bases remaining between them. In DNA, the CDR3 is TGCGCCAGCAGCTTGTTTGCAACCCACAATGAGCAGTTCTTC. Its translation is CASSLFATHNEQFF.

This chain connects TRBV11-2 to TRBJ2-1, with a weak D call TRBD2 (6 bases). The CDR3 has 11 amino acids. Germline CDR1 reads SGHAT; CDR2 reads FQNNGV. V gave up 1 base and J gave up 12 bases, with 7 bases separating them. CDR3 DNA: TGTGCCAGCAGCTTAGGCGGGGTGCAGTTCTTC. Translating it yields CASSLGGVQFF.

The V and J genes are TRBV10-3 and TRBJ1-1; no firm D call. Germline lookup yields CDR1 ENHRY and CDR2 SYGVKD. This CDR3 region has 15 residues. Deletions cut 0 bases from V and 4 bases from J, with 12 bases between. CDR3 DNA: TGTGCCATCAGTGAGTCCGTCGTACGGGGCACTGAAGCTTTCTTT. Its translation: CAISESVVRGTEAFF.

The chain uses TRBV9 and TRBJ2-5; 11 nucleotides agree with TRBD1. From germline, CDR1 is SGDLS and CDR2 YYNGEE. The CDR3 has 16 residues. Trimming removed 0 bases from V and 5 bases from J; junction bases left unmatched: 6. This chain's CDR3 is CASSVVGTGGRETQYF. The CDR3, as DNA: TGTGCCAGCAGCGTAGTCGGGACAGGGGGTCGCGAGACCCAGTACTTC.

The DNA of the CDR3 is TGTGCCTGGGATGGGACTAGCGGAGCCTACAATGAGCAGTTCTTC. Translating gives CAWDGTSGAYNEQFF. The chain combines TRBV30 with TRBJ2-1, with 11 positions matching TRBD2. The V gene's germline CDR1 is GTSNPN and CDR2 SVGIG (reference sequence). This CDR3 spans 15 amino acids. Trimming removed 5 bases from V and 2 bases from J; junction bases left unmatched: 5.

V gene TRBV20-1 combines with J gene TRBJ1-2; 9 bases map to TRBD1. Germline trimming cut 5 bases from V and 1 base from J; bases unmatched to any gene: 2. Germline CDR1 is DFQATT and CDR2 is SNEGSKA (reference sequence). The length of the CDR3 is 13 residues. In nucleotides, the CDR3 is TGCAGTGCTTGGGACAGGGTTAACTATGGCTACACCTTC. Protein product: CSAWDRVNYGYTF.

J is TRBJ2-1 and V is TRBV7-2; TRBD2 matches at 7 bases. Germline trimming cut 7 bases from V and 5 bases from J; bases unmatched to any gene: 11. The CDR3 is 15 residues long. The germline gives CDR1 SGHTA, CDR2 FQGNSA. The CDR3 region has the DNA TGTGCCAGCATTCCTAGGTGGGGGGGAAACAATGAGCAGTTCTTC. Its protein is CASIPRWGGNNEQFF.

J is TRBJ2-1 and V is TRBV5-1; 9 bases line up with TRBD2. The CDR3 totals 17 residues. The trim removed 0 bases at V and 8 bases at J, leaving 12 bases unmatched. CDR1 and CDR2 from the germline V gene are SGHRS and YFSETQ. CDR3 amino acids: CASSLGLIAGDSDEQFF. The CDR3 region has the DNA TGCGCCAGCAGCTTGGGGCTAATAGCGGGAGATTCGGATGAGCAGTTCTTC.

The CDR3 region is CATRGSEGYTF. The DNA for the CDR3 is TGTGCCACCCGAGGGTCGGAAGGCTACACCTTC. The gene calls are TRBV10-3 and TRBJ1-2; D unresolved. The CDR3 has 11 amino acids. CDR1 and CDR2 from the germline V gene are ENHRY and SYGVKD. Trimming shortened V by 10 bases and J by 8 bases, and 14 bases separated the two germline ends.

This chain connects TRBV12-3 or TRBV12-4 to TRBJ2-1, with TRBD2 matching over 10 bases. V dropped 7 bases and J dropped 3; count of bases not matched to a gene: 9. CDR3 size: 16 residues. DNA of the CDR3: TGTGCCAGCACCGCAGCGGGAGGGCTTGACTACAATGAGCAGTTCTTC. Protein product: CASTAAGGLDYNEQFF.

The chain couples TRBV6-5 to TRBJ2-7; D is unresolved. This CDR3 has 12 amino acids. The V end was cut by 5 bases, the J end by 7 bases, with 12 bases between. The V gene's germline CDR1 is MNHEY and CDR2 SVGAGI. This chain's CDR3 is CASSRQNNEQYF. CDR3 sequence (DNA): TGTGCCAGCAGTCGTCAGAACAATGAGCAGTACTTC.

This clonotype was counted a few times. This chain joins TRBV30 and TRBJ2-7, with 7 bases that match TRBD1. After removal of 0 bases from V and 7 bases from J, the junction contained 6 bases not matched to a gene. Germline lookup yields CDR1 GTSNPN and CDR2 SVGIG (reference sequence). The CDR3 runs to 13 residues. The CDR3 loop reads CAWSVRQGEEQYF. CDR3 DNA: TGTGCCTGGAGTGTACGACAGGGCGAGGAGCAGTACTTC.

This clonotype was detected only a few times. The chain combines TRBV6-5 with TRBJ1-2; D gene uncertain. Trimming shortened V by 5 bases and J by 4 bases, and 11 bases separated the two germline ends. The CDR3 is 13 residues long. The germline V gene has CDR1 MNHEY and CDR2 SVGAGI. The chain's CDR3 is CASSRPNGYGYTF. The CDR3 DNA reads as TGTGCCAGCAGTCGGCCAAACGGCTATGGCTACACCTTC.

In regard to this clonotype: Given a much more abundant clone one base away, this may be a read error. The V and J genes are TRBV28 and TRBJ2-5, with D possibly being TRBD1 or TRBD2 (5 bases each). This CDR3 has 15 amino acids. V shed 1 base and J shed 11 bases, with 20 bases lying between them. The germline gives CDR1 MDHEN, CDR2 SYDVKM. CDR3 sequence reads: CASSLYTGAGNEQYF. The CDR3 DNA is TGTGCCAGCAGTTTATATACCGGGGCAGGGAATGAGCAGTACTTC.

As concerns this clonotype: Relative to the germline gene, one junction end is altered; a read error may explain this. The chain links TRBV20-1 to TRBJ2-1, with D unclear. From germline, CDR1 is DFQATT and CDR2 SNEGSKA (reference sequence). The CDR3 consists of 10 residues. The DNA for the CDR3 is TGCAATGCTAGGATCAATGAGCAGTTCTTC. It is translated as CNARINEQFF.

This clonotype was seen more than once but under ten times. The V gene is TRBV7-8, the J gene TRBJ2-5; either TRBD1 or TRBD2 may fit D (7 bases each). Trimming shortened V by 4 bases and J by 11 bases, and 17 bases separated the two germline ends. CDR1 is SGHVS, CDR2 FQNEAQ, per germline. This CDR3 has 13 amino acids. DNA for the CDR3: TGTGCCAGCAGCTCGGAACCAGGGGGGGAGCAGTACTTC. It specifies CASSSEPGGEQYF.

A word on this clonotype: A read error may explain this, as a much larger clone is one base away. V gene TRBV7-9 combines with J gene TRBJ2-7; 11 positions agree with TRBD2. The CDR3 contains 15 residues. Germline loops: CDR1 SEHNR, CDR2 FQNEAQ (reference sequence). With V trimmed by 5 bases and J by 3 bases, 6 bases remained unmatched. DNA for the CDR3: TGTGCCAGCAGCGACACTAGCGGGGGCCGCTACGAGCAGTACTTC. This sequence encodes CASSDTSGGRYEQYF.

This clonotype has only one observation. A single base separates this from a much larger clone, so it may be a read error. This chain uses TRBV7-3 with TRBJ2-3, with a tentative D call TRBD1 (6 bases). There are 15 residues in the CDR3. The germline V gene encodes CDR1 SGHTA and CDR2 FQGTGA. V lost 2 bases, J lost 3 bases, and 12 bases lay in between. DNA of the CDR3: TGTGCCAGCAGCTTAGTGGTACAGGGTACAGATACGCAGTATTTT. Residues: CASSLVVQGTDTQYF.

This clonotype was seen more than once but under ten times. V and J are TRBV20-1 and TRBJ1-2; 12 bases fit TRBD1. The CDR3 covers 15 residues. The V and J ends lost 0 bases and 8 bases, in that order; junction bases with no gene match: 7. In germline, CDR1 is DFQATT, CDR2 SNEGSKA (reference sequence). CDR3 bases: TGCAGTGCTAGAGATGGGGGACAGGGGGCGTTGGGCTACACCTTC. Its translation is CSARDGGQGALGYTF.

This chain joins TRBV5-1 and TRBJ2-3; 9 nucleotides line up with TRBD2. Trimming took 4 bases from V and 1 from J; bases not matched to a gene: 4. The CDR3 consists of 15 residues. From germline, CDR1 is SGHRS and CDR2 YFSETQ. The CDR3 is CASSVAGERTDTQYF. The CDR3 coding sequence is TGCGCCAGCAGCGTAGCGGGAGAGCGCACAGATACGCAGTATTTT.

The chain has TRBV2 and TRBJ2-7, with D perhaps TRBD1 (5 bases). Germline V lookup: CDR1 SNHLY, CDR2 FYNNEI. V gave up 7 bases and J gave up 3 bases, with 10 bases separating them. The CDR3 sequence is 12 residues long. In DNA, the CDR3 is TGTGCCAGCAAGGGGCCGATCTACGAGCAGTACTTC. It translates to CASKGPIYEQYF.

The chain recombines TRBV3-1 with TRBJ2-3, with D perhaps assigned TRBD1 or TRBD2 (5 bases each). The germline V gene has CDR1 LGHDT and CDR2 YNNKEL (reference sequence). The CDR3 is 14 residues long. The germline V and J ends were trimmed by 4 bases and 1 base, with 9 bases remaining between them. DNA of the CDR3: TGTGCCAGCAGCCCCTGGGACGGCACAGATACGCAGTATTTT. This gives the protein CASSPWDGTDTQYF.